Following are 5 T cell receptor beta chains from one sample sequenced in a study of OX40 agonist ivuxolimab in advanced cancers. Preparation of the library involved the immunoSEQ multiplex PCR assay. The immuneACCESS repertoire file appears here via TCRdb, limited to in-frame rearrangements. These files lack a portion of the clones; in checked studies, under half of the deficit traces to unresolved V genes, and the cause of the others is not known. The sample table records 100,000 to 150,000 clones; over 85% of these occur just once. Together, the top ten hold approximately 0.15% of the sample. The sequenced sample was CD4+ or CD8+ T cells sorted from blood, obtained in a trial of the OX40 agonist ivuxolimab. The origin of the receptors is an adult with an advanced solid tumor such as melanoma, head and neck, liver or kidney cancer.

CDR3 nucleotide sequence: TGTGCCAGTAGTGGGCTAGGCTTGCAAGACACTGAAGCTTTCTTT. This translates into CASSGLGLQDTEAFF. This chain connects TRBV19 to TRBJ1-1; D is ambiguous. This CDR3 contains 15 residues. V shed 5 bases and J shed 3 bases, with 16 bases lying between them. Looked up from germline, CDR1 is LNHDA and CDR2 is SQIVND (reference sequence).

The genes are TRBV27 and TRBJ2-5; the D gene is possibly TRBD1 (6 bases). The V gene lost 0 bases and the J gene lost 5 bases, with 13 bases spanning the gap. CDR3 length: 15 residues. Per germline, CDR1 MNHEY and CDR2 SMNVEV (reference sequence). In nucleotides, the CDR3 is TGTGCCAGCAGTTTATCGCAGGGGCGTGGGGAGACCCAGTACTTC. It is translated as CASSLSQGRGETQYF.

The chain couples TRBV28 to TRBJ2-2; D remains ambiguous. The CDR3 is made up of 15 amino acids. V lost 6 bases, J lost 2 bases, and 13 bases lay in between. Germline loops: CDR1 MDHEN, CDR2 SYDVKM. CDR3 protein: CASRRYSPNTGELFF. For the CDR3, the DNA is TGTGCCAGCAGACGGTATAGCCCTAACACCGGGGAGCTGTTTTTT.

This sequence joins TRBV4-1 and TRBJ2-3; D not resolved. The germline gives CDR1 MGHRA, CDR2 YSYEKL. V was clipped by 6 bases and J by 1 base, with 14 bases between them. The CDR3 runs 15 residues. CDR3 amino acids: CASRAQRWGTDTQYF. CDR3 sequence (DNA): TGCGCCAGCAGGGCCCAGCGTTGGGGCACAGATACGCAGTATTTT.

The rearrangement uses TRBV30 and TRBJ1-1; D is undetermined. Trimming took 1 base from V and 1 from J, leaving 7 bases between them. Germline CDR1 is GTSNPN and CDR2 is SVGIG (reference sequence). The length of the CDR3 is 13 residues. This CDR3 reads CAWSGVWNTEAFF. In DNA form, the CDR3 reads TGTGCCTGGAGTGGGGTCTGGAACACTGAAGCTTTCTTT. The variable domain in full, completed from reference TRBV30 and TRBJ1-1, reads SQTIHQWPATLVQPVGSPLSLECTVEGTSNPNLYWYRQAAGRGLQLLFYSVGIGQISSEVPQNLSASRPQDRQFILSSKKLLLSDSGFYLCAWSGVWNTEAFFGQGTRLTVV.